Presented here are 26 T cell receptor beta chains from one specimen sequenced in a study of tumor-infiltrating lymphocytes in primary liver carcinoma. Co-extraction of both nucleic acids (RNA and DNA) used about 17-31 mg of unsorted bulk tissue. Total RNA amounting to around 530 ng was the source from which TCR beta cDNA was made with a constant-region primer. What produced the TCR beta libraries was three nested multiplex PCR rounds using slightly modified ARM-PCR. In the first two PCR rounds, TRBV1-TRBV30 forward primers were paired with a C-beta reverse primer, and each round lasted around 10 cycles. From the multiplex PCR reads, TCRdb called clonotypes with MiXCR, one entry per CDR3 protein. In the table there are tens of thousands of distinct CDR3 sequences, 60% to 80% of which are singletons. Sequencing was performed on liver tumor tissue from sampling region 3. Subset noted: tumor region T3, left-lateral pole. The receptor source for this set is a woman aged 25 to 39 with primary liver carcinoma and hepatitis B virus infection.

With regard to this clonotype: One end of the junction does not line up with germline, which may come from a read error. This chain joins TRBV11-1 and TRBJ2-7; D may match TRBD1 or TRBD2 (6 bases each). Germline V lookup: CDR1 SGHAT, CDR2 FQDESV (reference sequence). The CDR3 is 15 amino acids. The CDR3 protein is CASSYLRGPSYEQYF. The CDR3 bases are TGTGCCAGTAGCTACCTACGGGGGCCGTCCTACGAGCAGTACTTC.

The chain is built from TRBV11-2 and TRBJ2-2, with D maybe TRBD2 (6 bases). This CDR3 spans 15 amino acids. Trimming removed 4 bases at V and 3 bases at J, with 12 bases between. Per the germline V gene, CDR1 is SGHAT and CDR2 is FQNNGV. CDR3 loop: CASSWGDPDTGELFF. The CDR3 nucleotides read TGTGCCAGCAGCTGGGGGGATCCGGACACCGGGGAGCTGTTTTTT. The full variable domain, its missing parts supplied by reference TRBV11-2 and TRBJ2-2, is EAGVAQSPRYKIIEKRQSVAFWCNPISGHATLYWYQQILGQGPKLLIQFQNNGVVDDSQLPKDRFSAERLKGVDSTLKIQPAKLEDSAVYLCASSWGDPDTGELFFGEGSRLTVL.

As to this clonotype: One end of the junction fails to match germline, which may point to a read error. CDR3 amino acids: CASSLAGLAKNIQCF. CDR3 DNA: TGTGCCAGCAGTTTGGCGGGTCTAGCCAAAAACATTCAGTGCTTC. J is TRBJ2-4 and V is TRBV12-3 or TRBV12-4; D might be TRBD2 (5 bases). The CDR3 covers 15 residues.

This rearrangement joins TRBV11-2 to TRBJ2-1; TRBD2 aligns across 8 bases. CDR3 length: 16 amino acids. In germline, CDR1 is SGHAT, CDR2 FQNNGV. Trimming at V came to 7 bases and at J to 8 bases, leaving 16 bases not matched to a gene. The CDR3 coding sequence is TGTGCCAGCAACCGGTGGACTAGCAGGTTAGAATATGAGCAGTTCTTC. Translated, it gives CASNRWTSRLEYEQFF.

On this clonotype itself: This CDR3 is missing its conserved last phenylalanine or tryptophan, likely due to a read error. The rearrangement joins TRBV11-1 to TRBJ2-7; D possibly corresponds to TRBD2 (6 bases). The germline gives CDR1 SGHAT, CDR2 FQDESV (reference sequence). The length of the CDR3 is 15 residues. In nucleotides, the CDR3 is TGTGCCTGCAGCTGGGGCGGGACGAGGACCTACGAGCAGTACTTA. The encoded protein is CACSWGGTRTYEQYL.

The chain recombines TRBV20-1 with TRBJ2-7; tentatively, D is TRBD2 (6 bases). Trimming took off 7 bases at V and 4 bases at J, with 20 bases between the two ends. Germline V gives CDR1 DFQATT, CDR2 SNEGSKA (reference sequence). This CDR3 has 14 amino acids. For the CDR3, the DNA is TGCAGTGTACCCCGGACTAACGGAAGATACGAGCAGTACTTC. Amino acids: CSVPRTNGRYEQYF.

The table lists this clonotype with a count of one. A much larger clone lies a single base off, so this may be a read error. The rearrangement joins TRBV20-1 to TRBJ1-2; D is uncertain. This CDR3 is built from 13 residues. Germline V CDR1 and CDR2: DFQATT, SNEGSKA (reference sequence). The V end was cut by 6 bases, the J end by 6 bases, with 17 bases between. CDR3 residues: CSATSGRVDGYTF. The CDR3 DNA follows: TGCAGTGCCACATCAGGACGGGTAGATGGCTACACCTTC.

Of note for this clonotype: One junction end does not reproduce the germline sequence, and a read error may be involved. This chain uses TRBV11-1 with TRBJ2-2; tentatively, D is TRBD2 (6 bases). CDR1 and CDR2 (germline): SGHAT, FQDESV (reference sequence). This CDR3 is 16 amino acids long. CDR3 nucleotide sequence: TGTGACAGCAGCAGGGTTATATCGGGAGTGTCCGGGGAGCTGTTTTTT. Amino acids: CDSSRVISGVSGELFF.

This clonotype was counted once. The junction departs from the called germline gene at one end, perhaps through a read error. This chain uses TRBV11-2 with TRBJ2-7, with D perhaps TRBD1 or TRBD2 (6 bases each). The germline gives CDR1 SGHAT, CDR2 FQNNGV. The length of the CDR3 is 16 residues. The CDR3 loop is CASNLASGAGGYEQYF. Written as DNA, the CDR3 is TGTGCCAGCAACTTAGCGTCGGGGGCAGGAGGCTATGAGCAGTACTTC. Drawing the rest from reference TRBV11-2 and TRBJ2-7, the complete variable domain is EAGVAQSPRYKIIEKRQSVAFWCNPISGHATLYWYQQILGQGPKLLIQFQNNGVVDDSQLPKDRFSAERLKGVDSTLKIQPAKLEDSAVYLCASNLASGAGGYEQYFGPGTRLTVT.

On this clonotype: Mismatch with germline at one junction end may stem from a read error. The chain joins TRBV11-3 to TRBJ2-1, with D possibly TRBD1 on 6 matching bases. Germline V gene lookup returns CDR1 SGHNT and CDR2 YENEEA. This CDR3 comprises 12 residues. CDR3: CASLVTGVERFF. The CDR3 region has the DNA TGTGCCAGCCTCGTGACAGGTGTCGAGCGGTTCTTC.

The chain combines TRBV14 with TRBJ2-7, with 7 nucleotides matching TRBD2. CDR3 length: 15 amino acids. In germline, CDR1 is SGHDN, CDR2 FVKESK. J was trimmed by 3 bases and V by 0 bases; bases with no gene match: 5. CDR3 region: CASSQDSRDYYEQYF. The CDR3 region has the DNA TGTGCCAGCAGCCAAGATTCCCGGGACTACTACGAGCAGTACTTC.

This clonotype is termed large. The J gene is TRBJ2-3, the V gene TRBV11-3; tentatively, D is TRBD2 (6 bases). Germline lookup yields CDR1 SGHNT and CDR2 YENEEA. The V end was cut by 5 bases, the J end by 2 bases, with 11 bases between. The CDR3 contains 14 residues. CDR3 coding DNA: TGTGCCAGCAGCATTAGCGGCCTCACAGATACGCAGTATTTT. Translated: CASSISGLTDTQYF.

This clonotype was seen repeatedly, ten times or more. The chain couples TRBV29-1 to TRBJ1-1, with 8 bases identical to TRBD1. The CDR3 sequence is 13 residues long. The junction had 4 bases not matched to a gene; V was cut back by 3 bases and J by 4 bases. In germline, CDR1 is SQVTM, CDR2 ANQGSEA. CDR3 in amino acids: CSVDGQGATEAFF. The CDR3 DNA reads as TGCAGCGTTGACGGTCAGGGGGCCACTGAAGCTTTCTTT.

This clonotype was picked up a small number of times. This may arise from a read error, as a much more abundant clone is one base away. DNA of the CDR3: TGTGTCAGCAGCTCACAGTACCAAGAGACCCAGTACTTC. Its translation: CVSSSQYQETQYF. This chain connects TRBV11-2 to TRBJ2-5, with D unresolved. CDR1 is SGHAT and CDR2 is FQNNGV in the germline V gene. The CDR3 runs to 13 residues.

This chain joins TRBV7-2 and TRBJ1-6, with D unresolved. CDR1 is SGHTA, CDR2 FQGNSA, per germline. The germline V and J ends were trimmed by 1 base and 9 bases, with 16 bases remaining between them. This CDR3 region has 16 residues. The chain's CDR3 is CASSLDSRLRTSPLHF. The CDR3 DNA is TGTGCCAGCAGCTTAGATAGCAGGTTGCGTACTTCACCCCTCCACTTT.

This clonotype came up many times. The genes are TRBV6-1 and TRBJ2-7; D gene unclear. CDR3 size: 15 residues. Trimming took 1 base from V and 0 from J, leaving 10 bases between them. Germline values: CDR1 MNHNS, CDR2 SASEGT. CDR3 DNA: TGTGCCAGCAGTGAAGTTGGCGGCAGCTCCTACGAGCAGTACTTC. Its protein is CASSEVGGSSYEQYF.

The chain carries TRBV29-1 and TRBJ2-1; 11 bases fit TRBD2. The CDR3 is 18 amino acids. Germline V gene data show CDR1 as SQVTM and CDR2 as ANQGSEA. Trimming took 5 bases from V and 7 from J; bases not matched to a gene: 19. The CDR3 DNA reads TGCAGCGTTCCAAGACTGGCTGCCCTAGCGGGAGGTGCGAATGAGCAGTTCTTC. Translating it yields CSVPRLAALAGGANEQFF.

This clonotype occurred once. The CDR3 carries no conserved terminal phenylalanine or tryptophan, so it likely arises from a read error. The DNA is left out, because the CDR3 cannot be placed on it with certainty; the CDR3 is given as TCRdb lists it. The rearrangement joins TRBV10-3 to TRBJ2-1; the DNA was not used to check the table's D call, TRBD1. CDR1 is ENHRY and CDR2 is SYGVKD in the germline V gene. The CDR3 is 14 amino acids long, termini counted. This chain's CDR3 is CAISPTATRDEKSI.

The chain has TRBV29-1 and TRBJ2-1, with D perhaps matching TRBD2 (5 bases). Germline CDR1 SQVTM, CDR2 ANQGSEA. This CDR3 spans 13 amino acids. V lost 5 bases, J lost 3 bases, and 11 bases lay in between. In DNA form, the CDR3 reads TGCAGCGTTTCTGTGACTAACTACAATGAGCAGTTCTTC. Translated, it gives CSVSVTNYNEQFF.

As to this clonotype: A much bigger clone sits one base away, suggesting this may be a read error. J is TRBJ2-7 and V is TRBV9; D remains ambiguous. The germline CDR1 and CDR2 sequences are SGDLS and YYNGEE. V was pared by 4 bases and J by 7 bases, with 24 bases between. This CDR3 comprises 16 residues. CDR3 protein: CASSPSRLPRASEQYF. The CDR3 region has the DNA TGTGCCAGCAGCCCTTCCAGGCTTCCTCGGGCTAGTGAGCAGTACTTC.

As regards this clonotype: The junction does not match germline at one end; this may be a read error. This rearrangement joins TRBV11-2 to TRBJ2-3, with 10 bases matching TRBD2. Germline lookup yields CDR1 SGHAT and CDR2 FQNNGV. CDR3 length equals 15 residues. The CDR3 sequence: CARSSGLARPDTQYF. The CDR3 region has the DNA TGTGCCAGGAGCTCGGGACTAGCGAGACCAGATACGCAATATTTT.

About this clonotype: At one of its ends the junction is not consistent with the germline gene, which may arise from a read error. The genes are TRBV11-2 and TRBJ2-7; D may match TRBD1 or TRBD2 (6 bases each). This CDR3 is 16 amino acids long. CDR1 and CDR2 from the germline V gene are SGHAT and FQNNGV. Written as DNA, the CDR3 is TGTGCCAGTAGCTTAGCGTCGGGGGCAGGAGGCTACGAGCAGCACTTC. Protein: CASSLASGAGGYEQHF.

At least ten counts were recorded for this clonotype. The CDR3 DNA reads as TGTGCCAGCAGCTCCCCGGGGGGCCATACGCAGTATTTT. Residues: CASSSPGGHTQYF. V gene TRBV11-2 combines with J gene TRBJ2-3; D is possibly TRBD2 (7 bases). Per germline, CDR1 SGHAT and CDR2 FQNNGV. V was clipped by 4 bases and J by 7 bases, with 12 bases between them. The CDR3 runs to 13 residues.

This clonotype was recorded at least ten times. The chain is built from TRBV11-2 and TRBJ1-3; D call uncertain. This CDR3 comprises 13 residues. The germline gives CDR1 SGHAT, CDR2 FQNNGV. Trimming shortened V by 11 bases and J by 2 bases, and 13 bases separated the two germline ends. DNA for the CDR3: TGTGCCTCAGCCCAGGAAGCTGGAAACACCATATATTTT. Translating gives CASAQEAGNTIYF.

About this clonotype: A much larger clone differs by one base, so this may be a read error. This rearrangement joins TRBV12-3 or TRBV12-4 to TRBJ2-2; the match to TRBD2 covers 10 bases. The CDR3 runs 15 residues. CDR3 sequence (DNA): TGTGCCAACAGTTCTGGACTAGCGGTCACCGGGGAGCTGTTTTTT. Protein product: CANSSGLAVTGELFF.

Points on this clonotype: One junction end disagrees with the germline gene, perhaps due to a read error. The chain recombines TRBV11-2 with TRBJ2-1; no definite D call. The germline V gene encodes CDR1 SGHAT and CDR2 FQNNGV. The CDR3 length is 13 residues. The CDR3 reads CTSSLLQSNERFF. Written as DNA, the CDR3 is TGTACCAGCAGCTTATTGCAGAGCAATGAGCGGTTCTTC.